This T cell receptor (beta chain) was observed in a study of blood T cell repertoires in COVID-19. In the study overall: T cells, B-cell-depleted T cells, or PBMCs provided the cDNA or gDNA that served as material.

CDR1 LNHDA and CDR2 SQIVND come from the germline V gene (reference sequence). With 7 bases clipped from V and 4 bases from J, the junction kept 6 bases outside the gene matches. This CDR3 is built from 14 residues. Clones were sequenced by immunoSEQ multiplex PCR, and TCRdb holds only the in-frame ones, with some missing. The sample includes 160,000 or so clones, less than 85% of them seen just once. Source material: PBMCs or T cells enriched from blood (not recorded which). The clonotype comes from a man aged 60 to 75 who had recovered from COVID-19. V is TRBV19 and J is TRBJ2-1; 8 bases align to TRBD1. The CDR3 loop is CASNTGGKYNEQFF. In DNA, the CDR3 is TGTGCCAGTAACACAGGGGGGAAATACAATGAGCAGTTCTTC.